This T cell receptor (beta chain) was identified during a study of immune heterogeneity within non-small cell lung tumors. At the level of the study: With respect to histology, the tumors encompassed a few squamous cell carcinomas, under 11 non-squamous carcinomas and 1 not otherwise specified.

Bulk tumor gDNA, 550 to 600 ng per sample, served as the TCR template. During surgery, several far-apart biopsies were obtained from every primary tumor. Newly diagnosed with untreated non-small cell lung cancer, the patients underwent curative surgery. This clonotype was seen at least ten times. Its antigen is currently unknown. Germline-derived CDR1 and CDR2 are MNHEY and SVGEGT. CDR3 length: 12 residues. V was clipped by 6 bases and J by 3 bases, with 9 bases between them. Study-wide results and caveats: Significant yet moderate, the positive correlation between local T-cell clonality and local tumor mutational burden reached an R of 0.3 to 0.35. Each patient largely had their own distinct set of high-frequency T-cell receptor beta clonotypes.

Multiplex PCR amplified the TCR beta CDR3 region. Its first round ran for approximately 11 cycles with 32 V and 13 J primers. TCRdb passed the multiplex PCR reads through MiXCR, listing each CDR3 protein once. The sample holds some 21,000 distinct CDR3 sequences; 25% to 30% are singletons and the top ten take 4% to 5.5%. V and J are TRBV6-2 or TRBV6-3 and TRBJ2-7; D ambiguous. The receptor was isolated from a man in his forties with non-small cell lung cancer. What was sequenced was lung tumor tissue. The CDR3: CASSRTRYEQYF. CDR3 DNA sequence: TGTGCCAGCAGCCGTACCCGCTACGAGCAGTACTTC.